Listed below are T cell receptor beta chains from one sample, sequenced in a study of early T cells in non-severe SARS-CoV-2 infection. TCRdb analysed the 5' RACE reads with MiXCR anew, one entry per CDR3 protein. The profile covers 55,000 to 65,000 distinct CDR3 sequences, with roughly an eighth appearing a single time and over 1.3% taken by the ten largest. The source material was whole blood, sampled at baseline. Receptors were obtained from an adult who was a healthcare worker with PCR-confirmed SARS-CoV-2 infection or an uninfected control (not recorded which). The CDR3 runs from the conserved cysteine through the conserved F or W. Each record gives: D gene, J gene, V gene, clone size, CDR3 DNA, CDR3 protein. D genes are given only for firm matches. Not every row has a clone size; where given, it reads once, few, many or a size class.

>NA|TRBJ1-4|TRBV11-2|many
TGTGCCAGCAGCTATGATCCAAGGGCGGAACTGTTTTTT
CASSYDPRAELFF
>NA|TRBJ1-5|TRBV19|NA
TGTGCCAGTAGTACAGACAGATTCGGTCAGCCCCAGCATTTT
CASSTDRFGQPQHF
>NA|TRBJ1-2|TRBV6-2/TRBV6-3|NA
TGTGCCAGCACCAACAGGAAGGGGCAGGATGGCTACACCTTC
CASTNRKGQDGYTF
>TRBD1|TRBJ2-7|TRBV7-2|NA
TGTGTCAGCAGCGCCCGCCCAGGGGGCTACGAGCAGTACTTC
CVSSARPGGYEQYF
>NA|TRBJ1-2|TRBV5-1|NA
TGCGCCAGCAGCCTCGCCCGACCTTCCATAAGCGGCTACACCTTC
CASSLARPSISGYTF
>TRBD2|TRBJ2-7|TRBV6-5|once
TGTGCCAGCAGTTACTCGACTCCTGGCGGGGGAAGAGACGAGCAGTACTTC
CASSYSTPGGGRDEQYF
>NA|TRBJ2-5|TRBV7-9|many
TGTGCCAGCAGCCCCCCGGCTAGCTTGGAGACCCAGTACTTC
CASSPPASLETQYF
>NA|TRBJ2-5|TRBV7-2|NA
TGTGCCAGCAGCTCCGAGGCCCAAGAGACCCAGTACTTC
CASSSEAQETQYF
>TRBD1|TRBJ2-7|TRBV5-4|NA
TGTGCCAGCAGCTTGGCAGGGGGCTCCTACGAGCAGCACTTC
CASSLAGGSYEQHF
>NA|TRBJ2-7|TRBV4-1|NA
TGCGCCAGCAGCCAAGCCGGCTCCTACGAGCAGTACTTC
CASSQAGSYEQYF
>TRBD2|TRBJ2-3|TRBV28|many
TGTGCCAGCACGAAACCAGCGGGGACTAGCACAGATACGCAGTATTTT
CASTKPAGTSTDTQYF
>NA|TRBJ2-2|TRBV5-8|NA
TGTGCCAGCAGCGGTGGCTACACCGGGGAGCTGTTTTTT
CASSGGYTGELFF
>TRBD1|TRBJ2-1|TRBV7-9|NA
TGTGCCAGCAGCGATGGGACAGACTACAATGAGCAGTTCTTC
CASSDGTDYNEQFF
>TRBD1|TRBJ2-5|TRBV6-5|NA
TGTGCCAGCAGTTACGGGACAGGGGCTACAGAGACCCAGTACTTC
CASSYGTGATETQYF
>NA|TRBJ1-1|TRBV7-2|few
TGTGCCAGCAGCTTATTCTTTGCGGGGAACACTGAAGCTTTCTTT
CASSLFFAGNTEAFF
>NA|TRBJ2-1|TRBV6-6|few
TGTGCCAGCAGGGGAGACTTCAGTGGGGTTTTACGTAGTGGTGAGCAGTTCTTC
CASRGDFSGVLRSGEQFF
>NA|TRBJ2-2|TRBV7-6|NA
TGTGCCAGCAGCTTAGGGACAGCGAACACCGGGGAGCTGTTTTTT
CASSLGTANTGELFF
>NA|TRBJ1-1|TRBV11-2|NA
TGTGCCAGCATGATGGCCCGAGGGGCTGAAGCTTTCTTT
CASMMARGAEAFF
>NA|TRBJ2-5|TRBV12-3/TRBV12-4|few
TGTGCCAGCAGGCGCCAGTGGGAGTGGTCCCAGTACTTC
CASRRQWEWSQYF
>NA|TRBJ1-2|TRBV3-1|many
TGTGCCAGCAGCCACGGTGTTGGCTACACCTTC
CASSHGVGYTF
>NA|TRBJ2-6|TRBV5-6|few
TGTGCCAGCAGCTCTGGAGCAGGCTTGTCCGGGGCCAACGTCCTGACTTTC
CASSSGAGLSGANVLTF
>TRBD1|TRBJ2-4|TRBV5-1|many
TGCGCCAGCAGGGTGGACAGGGTGGACATTCAGTACTTC
CASRVDRVDIQYF
>TRBD1|TRBJ1-1|TRBV5-4|NA
TGTGCCAGCAGCTTCCGCCGAGGGGGCGTTGATGTGAACACTGAAGCTTTCTTT
CASSFRRGGVDVNTEAFF
>NA|TRBJ2-7|TRBV7-6|NA
TGTGCCAGCAGCTTAGGGGCGGGTCTTGGTAGCCACGAGCAGTACTTC
CASSLGAGLGSHEQYF
>TRBD2|TRBJ2-3|TRBV12-3/TRBV12-4|few
TGTGCCAGCAGTGTACTAGCGGCCACAGATACGCAGTATTTT
CASSVLAATDTQYF
>NA|TRBJ2-5|TRBV5-1|many
TGCGCCAGCAGAGAGCCGGGACTCCAAGAGACCCAGTACTTC
CASREPGLQETQYF
>NA|TRBJ1-1|TRBV20-1|few
TGCAGTGCAGGGACGAGGAACACTGAAGCTTTCTTT
CSAGTRNTEAFF
>NA|TRBJ2-7|TRBV12-3/TRBV12-4|NA
TGTGCCAGCAGTAACGGAAACGGACCAAACTACGAGCAGTACTTC
CASSNGNGPNYEQYF